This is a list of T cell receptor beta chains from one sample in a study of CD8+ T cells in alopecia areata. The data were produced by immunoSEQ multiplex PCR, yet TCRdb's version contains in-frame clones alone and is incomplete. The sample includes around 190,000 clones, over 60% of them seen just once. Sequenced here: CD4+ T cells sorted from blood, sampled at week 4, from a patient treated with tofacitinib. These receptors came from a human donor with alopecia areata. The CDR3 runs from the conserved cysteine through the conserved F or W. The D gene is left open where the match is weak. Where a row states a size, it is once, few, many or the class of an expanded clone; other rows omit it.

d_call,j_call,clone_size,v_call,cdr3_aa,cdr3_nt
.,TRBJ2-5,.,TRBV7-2,CASSPHGRGRTQYF,TGTGCCAGCAGCCCCCATGGGCGGGGGCGGACCCAGTACTTC
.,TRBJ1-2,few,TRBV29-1,CSVEGDGGNGYTF,TGCAGCGTTGAAGGAGACGGGGGGAATGGCTACACCTTC
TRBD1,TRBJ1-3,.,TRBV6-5,CASSSSTGGTYF,TGTGCCAGCAGTTCGTCGACAGGGGGTACTTATTTT
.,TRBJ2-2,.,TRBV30,CAWGGTPLSGQLFF,TGTGCCTGGGGGGGAACACCACTCTCTGGCCAGCTGTTTTTT
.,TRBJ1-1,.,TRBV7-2,CASSLRSAEAFF,TGTGCCAGCAGCTTAAGGAGCGCTGAAGCTTTCTTT
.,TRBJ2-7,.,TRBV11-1,CASSLVPGYEQYF,TGTGCCAGCAGCTTAGTTCCCGGATACGAGCAGTACTTC
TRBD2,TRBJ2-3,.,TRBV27,CASSQGLVGTQYF,TGTGCCAGCAGTCAGGGACTAGTTGGTACGCAGTATTTT
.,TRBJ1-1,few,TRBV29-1,CSVTKGGMNTEAFF,TGCAGCGTTACAAAGGGGGGCATGAACACTGAAGCTTTCTTT
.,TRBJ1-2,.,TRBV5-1,CASSLRSGNYGYTF,TGCGCCAGCAGCTTGAGGTCGGGTAACTATGGCTACACCTTC
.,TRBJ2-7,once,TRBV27,CASSLLSAVSSPYEQYF,TGTGCCAGCAGTTTATTGTCAGCAGTCTCCAGCCCCTACGAGCAGTACTTC
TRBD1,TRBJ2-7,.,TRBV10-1,CASSPGQGLREQYF,TGCGCCAGCAGTCCGGGACAGGGGCTGCGCGAGCAGTACTTC
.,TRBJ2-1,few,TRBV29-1,CSVEHPKEQFF,TGCAGCGTTGAGCATCCCAAAGAGCAGTTCTTC
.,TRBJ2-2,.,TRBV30,CAWGISNTGELFF,TGTGCCTGGGGTATATCGAACACCGGGGAGCTGTTTTTT
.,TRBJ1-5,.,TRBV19,CASKLVNRGNQPQHF,TGTGCGAGTAAGTTGGTGAACCGGGGCAATCAGCCCCAGCATTTT
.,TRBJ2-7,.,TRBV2,CASRDDRKVYEQYF,TGTGCCAGCAGAGACGACAGGAAAGTCTACGAGCAGTACTTC
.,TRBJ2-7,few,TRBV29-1,CSVARDGNYEQYF,TGCAGCGTTGCCCGGGACGGCAACTACGAGCAGTACTTC
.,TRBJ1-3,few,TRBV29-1,CSVLTGRSSGNTIYF,TGCAGCGTTCTGACAGGCCGGTCCTCTGGAAACACCATATATTTT
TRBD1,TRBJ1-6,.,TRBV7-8,CASSSRQGAYNSPLHF,TGTGCCAGCAGCAGCCGACAGGGGGCCTATAATTCACCCCTCCACTTT
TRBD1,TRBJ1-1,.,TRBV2,CASSLRQGLTEAFF,TGTGCCAGCAGCCTCCGACAGGGACTCACTGAAGCTTTCTTT
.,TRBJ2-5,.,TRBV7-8,CASSLVDQETQYF,TGTGCCAGCAGCTTAGTGGACCAAGAGACCCAGTACTTC
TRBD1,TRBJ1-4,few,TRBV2,CASVGTGFEKLFF,TGTGCCAGCGTAGGGACAGGGTTTGAAAAACTGTTTTTT
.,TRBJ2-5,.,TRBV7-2,CASSLEYSQETQYF,TGTGCCAGCAGCTTAGAGTACTCCCAAGAGACCCAGTACTTC
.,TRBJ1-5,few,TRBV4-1,CASSQDPIYGYQPQHF,TGCGCCAGCAGCCAAGATCCCATCTACGGATATCAGCCCCAGCATTTT
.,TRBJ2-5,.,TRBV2,CASSERTAKETQYF,TGTGCCAGCAGTGAACGGACAGCAAAAGAGACCCAGTACTTC
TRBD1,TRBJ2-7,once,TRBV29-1,CSAKDRGRTYEQYF,TGCAGCGCTAAAGACAGGGGCCGAACCTACGAGCAGTACTTC
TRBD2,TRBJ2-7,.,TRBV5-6,CASSPGLAGPYEQYF,TGTGCCAGCAGCCCGGGACTAGCGGGGCCTTACGAGCAGTACTTC
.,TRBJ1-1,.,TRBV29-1,CSVSSGGPAEAFF,TGCAGTGTGTCTTCGGGGGGGCCGGCTGAAGCTTTCTTT
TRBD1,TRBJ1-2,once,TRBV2,CASSDAGGLHGYTF,TGTGCCAGCAGTGACGCAGGGGGTCTTCATGGCTACACCTTC
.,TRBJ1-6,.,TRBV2,CASSEEWGQGSPLHF,TGTGCCAGCAGTGAAGAGTGGGGGCAGGGTTCACCCCTCCACTTT
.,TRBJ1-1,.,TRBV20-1,CSAPVEWLFF,TGCAGTGCTCCGGTCGAATGGCTTTTCTTT
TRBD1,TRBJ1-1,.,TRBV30,CAWKLQGENTEAFF,TGTGCCTGGAAGCTCCAGGGGGAGAACACTGAAGCTTTCTTT